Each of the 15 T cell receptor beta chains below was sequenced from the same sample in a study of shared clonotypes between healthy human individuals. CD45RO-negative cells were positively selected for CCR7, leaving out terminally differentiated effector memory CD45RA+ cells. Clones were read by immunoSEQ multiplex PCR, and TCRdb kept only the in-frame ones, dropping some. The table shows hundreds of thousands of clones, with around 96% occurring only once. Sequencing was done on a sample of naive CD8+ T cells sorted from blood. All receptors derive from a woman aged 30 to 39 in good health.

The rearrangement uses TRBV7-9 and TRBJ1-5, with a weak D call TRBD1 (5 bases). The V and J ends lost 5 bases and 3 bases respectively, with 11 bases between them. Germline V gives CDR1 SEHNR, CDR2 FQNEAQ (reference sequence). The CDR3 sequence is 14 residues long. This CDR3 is CASSLGHFNQPQHF. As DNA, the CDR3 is TGTGCCAGCAGCCTCGGACACTTCAATCAGCCCCAGCATTTT.

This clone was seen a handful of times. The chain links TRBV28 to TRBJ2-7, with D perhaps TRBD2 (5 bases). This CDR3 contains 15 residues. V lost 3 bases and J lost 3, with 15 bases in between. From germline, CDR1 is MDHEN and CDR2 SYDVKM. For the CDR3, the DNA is TGTGCCAGCAGTTTTTACCTCGGTGGAGGCTACGAGCAGTACTTC. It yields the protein CASSFYLGGGYEQYF.

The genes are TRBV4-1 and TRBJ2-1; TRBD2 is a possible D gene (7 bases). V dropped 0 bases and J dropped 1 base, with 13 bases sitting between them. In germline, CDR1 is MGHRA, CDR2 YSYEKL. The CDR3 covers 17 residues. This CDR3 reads CASSQDRSGTSYNEQFF. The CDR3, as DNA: TGCGCCAGCAGCCAAGATCGGAGCGGGACATCCTACAATGAGCAGTTCTTC.

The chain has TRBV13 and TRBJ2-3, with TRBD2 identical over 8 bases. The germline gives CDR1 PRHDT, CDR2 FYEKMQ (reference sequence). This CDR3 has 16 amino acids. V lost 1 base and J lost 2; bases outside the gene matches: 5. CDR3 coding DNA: TGTGCCAGCAGCTTAGTGACGGGAGGGTCCACAGATACGCAGTATTTT. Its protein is CASSLVTGGSTDTQYF.

The CDR3 bases are TGCGCCAGCTGGCCAGAAGCGGTTACCTACAATGAGCAGTTCTTC. The encoded protein is CASWPEAVTYNEQFF. The chain carries TRBV10-2 and TRBJ2-1, with D possibly matching TRBD2 (5 bases). Looked up from germline, CDR1 is WSHSY and CDR2 is SAAADI. The CDR3 totals 15 residues. V lost 8 bases, J lost 2 bases, and 16 bases lay in between.

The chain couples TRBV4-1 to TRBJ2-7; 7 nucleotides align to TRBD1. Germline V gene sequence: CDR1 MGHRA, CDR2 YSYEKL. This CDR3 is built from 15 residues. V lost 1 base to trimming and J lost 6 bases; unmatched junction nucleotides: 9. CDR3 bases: TGCGCCAGCAGCCAAGGGTCAGGGGGTTCATCCGAGCAGTACTTC. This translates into CASSQGSGGSSEQYF.

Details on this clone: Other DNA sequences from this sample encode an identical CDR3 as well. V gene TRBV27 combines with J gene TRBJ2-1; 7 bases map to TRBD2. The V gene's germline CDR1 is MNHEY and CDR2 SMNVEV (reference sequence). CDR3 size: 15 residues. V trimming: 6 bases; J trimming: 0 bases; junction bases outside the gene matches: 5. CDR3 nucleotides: TGTGCCAGCAGCTTTGGCGGGAGCTCCTACAATGAGCAGTTCTTC. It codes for CASSFGGSSYNEQFF.

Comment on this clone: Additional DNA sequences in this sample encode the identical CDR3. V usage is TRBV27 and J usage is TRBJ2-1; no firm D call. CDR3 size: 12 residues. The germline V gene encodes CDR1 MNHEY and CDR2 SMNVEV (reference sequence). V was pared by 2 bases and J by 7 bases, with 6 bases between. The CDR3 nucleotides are TGTGCCAGCAGTTTAGTAGGGAATGAGCAGTTCTTC. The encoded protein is CASSLVGNEQFF.

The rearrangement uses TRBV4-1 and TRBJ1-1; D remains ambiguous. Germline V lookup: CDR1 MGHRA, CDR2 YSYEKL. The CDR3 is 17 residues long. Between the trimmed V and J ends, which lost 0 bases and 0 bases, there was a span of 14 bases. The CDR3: CASSQDHYPGLNTEAFF. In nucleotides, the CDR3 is TGCGCCAGCAGCCAAGATCATTATCCGGGATTGAACACTGAAGCTTTCTTT.

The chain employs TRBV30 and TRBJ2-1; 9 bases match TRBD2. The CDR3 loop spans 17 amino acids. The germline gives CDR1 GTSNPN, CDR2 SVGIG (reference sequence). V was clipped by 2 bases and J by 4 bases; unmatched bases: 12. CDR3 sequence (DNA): TGTGCCTGGAGTCCTACGTCTAGCGGGGACACATACAATGAGCAGTTCTTC. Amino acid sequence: CAWSPTSSGDTYNEQFF. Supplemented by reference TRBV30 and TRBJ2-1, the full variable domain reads SQTIHQWPATLVQPVGSPLSLECTVEGTSNPNLYWYRQAAGRGLQLLFYSVGIGQISSEVPQNLSASRPQDRQFILSSKKLLLSDSGFYLCAWSPTSSGDTYNEQFFGPGTRLTVL.

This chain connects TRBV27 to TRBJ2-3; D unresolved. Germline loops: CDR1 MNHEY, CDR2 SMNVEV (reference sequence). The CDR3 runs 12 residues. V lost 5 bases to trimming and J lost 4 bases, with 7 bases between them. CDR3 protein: CASSPGADTQYF. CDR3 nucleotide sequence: TGTGCCAGCAGTCCAGGTGCAGATACGCAGTATTTT.

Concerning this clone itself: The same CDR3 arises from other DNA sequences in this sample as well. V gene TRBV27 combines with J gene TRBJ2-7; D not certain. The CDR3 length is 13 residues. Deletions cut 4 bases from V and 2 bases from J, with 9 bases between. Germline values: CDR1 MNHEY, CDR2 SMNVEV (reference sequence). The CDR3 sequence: CASSYQGTYEQYF. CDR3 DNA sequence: TGTGCCAGCAGTTATCAAGGGACCTACGAGCAGTACTTC.

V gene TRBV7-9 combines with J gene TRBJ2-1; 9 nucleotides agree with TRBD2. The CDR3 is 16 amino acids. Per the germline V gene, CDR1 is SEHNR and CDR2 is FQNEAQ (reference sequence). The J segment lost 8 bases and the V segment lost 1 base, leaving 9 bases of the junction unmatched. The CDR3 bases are TGTGCCAGCAGCTTAGGTTCGCCTAGCGGGACCTATGAGCAGTTCTTC. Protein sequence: CASSLGSPSGTYEQFF.

The CDR3 sequence is CASSVSRGSGTGELFF. CDR3 coding DNA: TGTGCCAGCAGCGTCTCTAGGGGGAGTGGGACCGGGGAGCTGTTTTTT. This chain uses TRBV9 with TRBJ2-2, with D perhaps TRBD1 (6 bases). The CDR3 covers 16 residues. The V and J ends lost 2 bases and 5 bases respectively, with 16 bases between them. Per germline, CDR1 SGDLS and CDR2 YYNGEE.

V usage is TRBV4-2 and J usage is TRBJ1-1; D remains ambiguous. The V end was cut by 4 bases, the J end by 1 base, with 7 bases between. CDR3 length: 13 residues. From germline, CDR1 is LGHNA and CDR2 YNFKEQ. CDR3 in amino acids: CASSPTENTEAFF. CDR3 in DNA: TGTGCCAGCAGCCCGACCGAGAACACTGAAGCTTTCTTT.